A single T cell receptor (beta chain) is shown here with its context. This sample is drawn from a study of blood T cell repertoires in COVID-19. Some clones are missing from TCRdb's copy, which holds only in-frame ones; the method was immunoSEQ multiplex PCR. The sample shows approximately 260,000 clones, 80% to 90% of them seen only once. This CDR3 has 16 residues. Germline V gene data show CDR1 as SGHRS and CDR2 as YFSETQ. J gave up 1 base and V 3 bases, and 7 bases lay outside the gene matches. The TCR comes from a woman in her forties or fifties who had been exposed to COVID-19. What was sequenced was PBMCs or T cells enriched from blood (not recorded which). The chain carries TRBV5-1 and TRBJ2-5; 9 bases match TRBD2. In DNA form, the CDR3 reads TGCGCCAGCAGCTCAGTAAGCGGGGGGCCCCAAGAGACCCAGTACTTC. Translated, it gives CASSSVSGGPQETQYF.